A selection of T cell receptor beta chains follows, all from one sample in a study of blood T cell repertoires in COVID-19. The data were produced by immunoSEQ multiplex PCR, yet TCRdb's version contains in-frame clones alone and is incomplete. Here the sample spans 250,000 or so clones, nearly 90% being singletons. Sequences were obtained from peripheral blood. These receptors were obtained from a woman aged 60-70 years with COVID-19, enrolled during active disease. Both conserved end residues are part of each CDR3. D genes are given only for firm matches. Size tells how often a clone was seen (once, few, many) or the class of an expanded clone, and some rows leave it out.

V gene	J gene	D gene	clone size	CDR3 DNA	CDR3 protein
TRBV6-2/TRBV6-3	TRBJ2-2	NA	NA	TGTGCCAGCAGTCAACAGGGAGGGGACACCGGGGAGCTGTTTTTT	CASSQQGGDTGELFF
TRBV19	TRBJ2-3	NA	NA	TGTGCCAGTAGTCCACTCGGCGGGCTCCTCACAGATACGCAGTATTTT	CASSPLGGLLTDTQYF
TRBV11-2	TRBJ1-5	NA	NA	TGTGCCAGCAGCTTAGCATTGCGTCAGCCCCAGCATTTT	CASSLALRQPQHF
TRBV10-2	TRBJ1-1	NA	NA	TGCGCCAGCCGCAGGGTTCCCACTGAAGCTTTCTTT	CASRRVPTEAFF
TRBV5-4	TRBJ1-6	NA	NA	TGTGCCAGCAGCCGAGGACAGAATAATTCACCCCTCCACTTT	CASSRGQNNSPLHF
TRBV6-5	TRBJ1-5	TRBD1	NA	TGTGCCAGCTCCGACAGGGGCGACAATCAGCCCCAGCATTTT	CASSDRGDNQPQHF
TRBV6-6	TRBJ1-2	NA	NA	TGTGCCAGCATCCCGACCGCAGGGGCTCTACCCTATGGCTACACCTTC	CASIPTAGALPYGYTF
TRBV28	TRBJ1-2	TRBD1	NA	TGTGCCAGCAGCCCAGGGGGGTATGGCTACACCTTC	CASSPGGYGYTF
TRBV3-1/TRBV3-2	TRBJ1-6	TRBD1	once	TGTGCCAGCAGCCCTCGGACAGGGGGCGCGAATTCACCCCTCCACTTT	CASSPRTGGANSPLHF
TRBV25-1	TRBJ1-2	NA	NA	TGTGCCAGCAGTGAATCGCCAGCGCCGAACTATGGCTACACCTTC	CASSESPAPNYGYTF
TRBV5-4	TRBJ2-3	TRBD2	once	TGTGCCAGCAGCGTCGGGACTAGCGGGGTAAACACAGATACGCAGTATTTT	CASSVGTSGVNTDTQYF
TRBV9	TRBJ1-2	NA	once	TGTGCCAGCAGCGTAGGAGGGTACTATGGCTACACCTTC	CASSVGGYYGYTF
TRBV3-1/TRBV3-2	TRBJ2-5	TRBD1	NA	TGTGCCAGCAGCCAGGGACAGTCCTCGGTAGAGACCCAGTACTTC	CASSQGQSSVETQYF
TRBV7-8	TRBJ1-2	TRBD1	NA	TGTGCCAGCAGCCTCTCCGGGACAGCTACTATGTATGGCTACACCTTC	CASSLSGTATMYGYTF
TRBV6-2/TRBV6-3	TRBJ1-5	TRBD1	NA	TGTGCCAGCAGTGATGGGGGACAGGGGTCATATCAGCCCCAGCATTTT	CASSDGGQGSYQPQHF
TRBV19	TRBJ1-5	TRBD1	NA	TGTGCCAGTAGTATACAGGCAGGGGGTCAGGGCTATCAGCCCCAGCATTTT	CASSIQAGGQGYQPQHF
TRBV7-2	TRBJ1-6	NA	NA	TGTGCCAGCAGCTTAGAGTCCCTCAGCTCCTATAATTCACCCCTCCACTTT	CASSLESLSSYNSPLHF
TRBV9	TRBJ2-5	TRBD1	NA	TGTGCCAGCAGCGCCCGGGCAGGGGGATCGGAGACCCAGTACTTC	CASSARAGGSETQYF
TRBV25-1	TRBJ1-3	NA	once	TGTGCCAGCAGTGAATGGGGGGACCTCTCTGGAAACACCATATATTTT	CASSEWGDLSGNTIYF
TRBV6-6	TRBJ1-1	NA	NA	TGTGCCAGCAGTATACAGGTATCGACTGAAGCTTTCTTT	CASSIQVSTEAFF
TRBV5-6	TRBJ2-1	TRBD1	NA	TGTGCCAGCAGCCCTGGGACAGGTAGAATGGACAATGAGCAGTTCTTC	CASSPGTGRMDNEQFF
TRBV29-1	TRBJ2-7	TRBD1	NA	TGCAGCGTTGAATCGACAGGGCTCTCCTACGAGCAGTACTTC	CSVESTGLSYEQYF
TRBV25-1	TRBJ1-4	TRBD1	NA	TGTGCCAGCAGCGAAGGGACAGGGTACGAAAAACTGTTTTTT	CASSEGTGYEKLFF
TRBV19	TRBJ2-7	TRBD2	NA	TGTGCCAGTAGTATGGGAGGGGTATACGAGCAGTACTTC	CASSMGGVYEQYF
TRBV19	TRBJ1-2	NA	NA	TGTGCCAGTAGTAACCCTCATCGGAGCTATGGCTACACCTTC	CASSNPHRSYGYTF
TRBV9	TRBJ1-6	NA	NA	TGTGCCAGCAGCCCCCGGGGGGGGAGGAATAATTCACCCCTCCACTTT	CASSPRGGRNNSPLHF
TRBV3-1/TRBV3-2	TRBJ1-2	TRBD1	NA	TGTGCCAGCAGCCCATCCGACAGGGGGAGATATGGCTACACCTTC	CASSPSDRGRYGYTF
TRBV6-2/TRBV6-3	TRBJ1-2	TRBD1	NA	TGTGCCAGCAGTTACCCAAACGACAGGGCTGGCTATGGCTACACCTTC	CASSYPNDRAGYGYTF
TRBV19	TRBJ1-2	NA	NA	TGTGCCAGTAGTGTGGACAGCTTCTATGGCTACACCTTC	CASSVDSFYGYTF
TRBV6-5	TRBJ2-2	NA	few	TGTGCCAGCAGCTGGGACACCCCGAACACCGGGGAGCTGTTTTTT	CASSWDTPNTGELFF
TRBV6-5	TRBJ2-1	NA	once	TGTGCCAGCACCACCTCAGGTATCAACAATGAGCAGTTCTTC	CASTTSGINNEQFF
TRBV27	TRBJ1-1	NA	NA	TGTGCCACTATTACGAGCGGGACTAGGGCTTTCTTT	CATITSGTRAFF
TRBV10-3	TRBJ2-7	TRBD1	NA	TGTGCCACCCAGCCGGGACAGGGGAGGGAAGAGCAGTACTTC	CATQPGQGREEQYF
TRBV11-2	TRBJ1-6	NA	NA	TGTGCCAGCAGCTTAGACAGGGTTGATTCACCCCTCCACTTT	CASSLDRVDSPLHF
TRBV15	TRBJ2-3	TRBD1	few	TGTGCCACCAGCAGAGGGGCAGGGGGCGGGTCCGGAGATACGCAGTATTTT	CATSRGAGGGSGDTQYF
TRBV5-1	TRBJ1-3	NA	NA	TGCGCCAGCAGCCCTTCTGGCGGAAACACCATATATTTT	CASSPSGGNTIYF
TRBV7-9	TRBJ2-3	TRBD1	NA	TGTGCCAGCAGCCCCCGACAGGGAGAATGGGGGACGCAGTATTTT	CASSPRQGEWGTQYF
TRBV4-3	TRBJ1-1	TRBD1	NA	TGCGCCAGCAGCCAGGACAGGCCGAACACTGAAGCTTTCTTT	CASSQDRPNTEAFF
TRBV6-5	TRBJ2-2	NA	NA	TGTGCCAGCAGAAATTCGGGACTTCCCACCGGGGAGCTGTTTTTT	CASRNSGLPTGELFF
TRBV6-2/TRBV6-3	TRBJ2-1	TRBD1	once	TGTGCCAGCAGTTACTCCTCGGACAGGGGGCTAGTCTCCCGATACAATGAGCAGTTCTTC	CASSYSSDRGLVSRYNEQFF
TRBV6-1	TRBJ1-6	TRBD1	NA	TGTGCCAGCAGTGGACAGGGGAATCTAGGAGGTTCACCCCTCCACTTT	CASSGQGNLGGSPLHF